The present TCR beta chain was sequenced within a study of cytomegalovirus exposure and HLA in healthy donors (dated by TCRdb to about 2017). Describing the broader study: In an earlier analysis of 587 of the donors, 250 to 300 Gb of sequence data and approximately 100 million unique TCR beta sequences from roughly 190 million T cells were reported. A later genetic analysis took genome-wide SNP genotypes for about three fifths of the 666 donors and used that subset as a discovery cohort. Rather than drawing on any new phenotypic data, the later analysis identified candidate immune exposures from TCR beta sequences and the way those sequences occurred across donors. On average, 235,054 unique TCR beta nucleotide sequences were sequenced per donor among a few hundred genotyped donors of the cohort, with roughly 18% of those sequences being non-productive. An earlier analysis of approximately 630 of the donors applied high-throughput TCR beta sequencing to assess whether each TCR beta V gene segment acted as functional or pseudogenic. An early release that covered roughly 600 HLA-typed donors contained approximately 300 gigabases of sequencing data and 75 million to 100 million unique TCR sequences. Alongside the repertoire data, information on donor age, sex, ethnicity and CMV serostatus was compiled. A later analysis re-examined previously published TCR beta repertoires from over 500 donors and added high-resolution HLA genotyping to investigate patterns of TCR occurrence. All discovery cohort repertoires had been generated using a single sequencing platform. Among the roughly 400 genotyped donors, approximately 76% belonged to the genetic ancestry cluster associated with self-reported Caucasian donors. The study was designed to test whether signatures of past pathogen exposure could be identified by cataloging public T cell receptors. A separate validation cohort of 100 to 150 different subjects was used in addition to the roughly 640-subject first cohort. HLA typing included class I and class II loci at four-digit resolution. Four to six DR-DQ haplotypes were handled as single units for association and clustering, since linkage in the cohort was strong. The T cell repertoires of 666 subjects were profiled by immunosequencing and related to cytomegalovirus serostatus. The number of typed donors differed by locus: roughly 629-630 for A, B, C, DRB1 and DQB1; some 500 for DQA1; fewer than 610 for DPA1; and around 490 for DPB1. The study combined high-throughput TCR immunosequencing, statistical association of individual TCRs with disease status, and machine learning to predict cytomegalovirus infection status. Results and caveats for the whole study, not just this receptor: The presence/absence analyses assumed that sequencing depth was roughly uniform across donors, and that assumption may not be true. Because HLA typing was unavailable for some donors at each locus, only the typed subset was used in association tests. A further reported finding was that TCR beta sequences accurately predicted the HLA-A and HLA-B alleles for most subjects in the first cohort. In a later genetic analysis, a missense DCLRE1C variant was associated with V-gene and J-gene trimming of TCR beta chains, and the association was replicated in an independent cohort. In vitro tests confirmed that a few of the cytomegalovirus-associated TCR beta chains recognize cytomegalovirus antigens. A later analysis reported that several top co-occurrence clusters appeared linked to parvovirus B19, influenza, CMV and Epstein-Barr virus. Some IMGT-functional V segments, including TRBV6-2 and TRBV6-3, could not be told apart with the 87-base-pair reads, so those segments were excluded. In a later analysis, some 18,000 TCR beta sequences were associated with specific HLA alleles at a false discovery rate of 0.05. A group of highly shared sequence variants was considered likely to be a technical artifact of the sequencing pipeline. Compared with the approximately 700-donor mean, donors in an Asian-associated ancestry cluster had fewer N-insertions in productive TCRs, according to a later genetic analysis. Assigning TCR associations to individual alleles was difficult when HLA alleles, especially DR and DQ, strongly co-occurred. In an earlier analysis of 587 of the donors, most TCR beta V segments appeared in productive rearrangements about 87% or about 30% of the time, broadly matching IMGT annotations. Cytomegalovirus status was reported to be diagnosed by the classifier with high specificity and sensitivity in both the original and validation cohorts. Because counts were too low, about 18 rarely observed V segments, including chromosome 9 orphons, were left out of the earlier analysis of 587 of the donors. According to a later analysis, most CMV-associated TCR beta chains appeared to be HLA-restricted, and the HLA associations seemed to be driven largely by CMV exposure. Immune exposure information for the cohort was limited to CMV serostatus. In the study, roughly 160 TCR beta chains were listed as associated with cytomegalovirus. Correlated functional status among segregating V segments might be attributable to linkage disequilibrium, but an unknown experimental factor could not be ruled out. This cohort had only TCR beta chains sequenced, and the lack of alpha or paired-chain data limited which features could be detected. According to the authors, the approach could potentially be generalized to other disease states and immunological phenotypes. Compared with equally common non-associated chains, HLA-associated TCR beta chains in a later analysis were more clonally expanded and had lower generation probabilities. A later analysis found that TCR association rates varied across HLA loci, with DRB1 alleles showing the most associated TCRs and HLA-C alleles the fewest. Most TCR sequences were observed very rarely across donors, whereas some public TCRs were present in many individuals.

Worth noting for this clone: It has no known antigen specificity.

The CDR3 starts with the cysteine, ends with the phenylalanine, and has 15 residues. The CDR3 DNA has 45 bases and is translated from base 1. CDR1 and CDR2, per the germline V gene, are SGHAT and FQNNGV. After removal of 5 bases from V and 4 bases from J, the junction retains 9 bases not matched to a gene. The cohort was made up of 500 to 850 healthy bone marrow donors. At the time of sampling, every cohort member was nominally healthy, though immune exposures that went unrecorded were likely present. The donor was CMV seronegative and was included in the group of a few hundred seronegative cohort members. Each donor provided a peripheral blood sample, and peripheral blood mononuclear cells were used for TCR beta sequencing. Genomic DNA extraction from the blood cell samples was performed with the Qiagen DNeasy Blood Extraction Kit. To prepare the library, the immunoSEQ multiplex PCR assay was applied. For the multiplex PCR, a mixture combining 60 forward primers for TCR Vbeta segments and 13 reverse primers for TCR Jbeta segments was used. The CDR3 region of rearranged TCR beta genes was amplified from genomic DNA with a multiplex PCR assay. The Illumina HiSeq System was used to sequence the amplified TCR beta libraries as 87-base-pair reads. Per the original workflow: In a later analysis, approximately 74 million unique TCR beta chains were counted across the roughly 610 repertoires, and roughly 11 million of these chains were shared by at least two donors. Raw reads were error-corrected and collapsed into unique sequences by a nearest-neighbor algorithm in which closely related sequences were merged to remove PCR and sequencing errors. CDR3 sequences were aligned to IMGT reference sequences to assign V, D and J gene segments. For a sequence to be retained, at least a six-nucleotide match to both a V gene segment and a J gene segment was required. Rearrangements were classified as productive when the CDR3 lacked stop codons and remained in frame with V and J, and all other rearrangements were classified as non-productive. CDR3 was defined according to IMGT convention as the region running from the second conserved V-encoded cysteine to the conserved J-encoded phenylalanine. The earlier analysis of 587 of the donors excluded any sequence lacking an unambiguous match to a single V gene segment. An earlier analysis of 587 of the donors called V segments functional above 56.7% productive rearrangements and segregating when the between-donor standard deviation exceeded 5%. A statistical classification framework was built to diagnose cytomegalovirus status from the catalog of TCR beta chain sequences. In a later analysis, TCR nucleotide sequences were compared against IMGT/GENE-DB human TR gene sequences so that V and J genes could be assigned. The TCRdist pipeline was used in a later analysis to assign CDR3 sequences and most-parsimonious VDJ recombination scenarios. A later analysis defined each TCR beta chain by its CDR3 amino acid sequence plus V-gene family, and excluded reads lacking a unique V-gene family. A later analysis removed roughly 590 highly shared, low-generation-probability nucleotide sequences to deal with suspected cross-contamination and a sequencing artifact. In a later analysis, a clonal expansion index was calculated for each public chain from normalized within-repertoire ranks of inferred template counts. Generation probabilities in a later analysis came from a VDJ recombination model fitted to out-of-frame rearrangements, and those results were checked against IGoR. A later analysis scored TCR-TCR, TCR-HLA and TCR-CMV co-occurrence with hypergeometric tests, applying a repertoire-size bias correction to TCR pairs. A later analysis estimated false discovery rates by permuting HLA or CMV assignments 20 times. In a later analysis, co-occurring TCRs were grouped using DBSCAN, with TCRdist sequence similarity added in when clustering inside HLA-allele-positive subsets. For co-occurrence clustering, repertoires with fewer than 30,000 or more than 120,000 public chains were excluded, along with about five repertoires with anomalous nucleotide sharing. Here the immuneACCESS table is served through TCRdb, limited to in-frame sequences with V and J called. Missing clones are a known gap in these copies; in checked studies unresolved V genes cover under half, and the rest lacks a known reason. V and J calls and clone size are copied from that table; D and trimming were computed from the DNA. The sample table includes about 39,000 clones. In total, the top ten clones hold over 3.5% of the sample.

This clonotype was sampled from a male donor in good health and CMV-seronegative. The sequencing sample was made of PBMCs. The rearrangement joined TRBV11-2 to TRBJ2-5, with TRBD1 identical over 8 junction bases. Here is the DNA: TGTGCCAGCAGCGCGCGGACAGGGTATAGAGAGACCCAGTACTTC. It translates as CASSARTGYRETQYF.